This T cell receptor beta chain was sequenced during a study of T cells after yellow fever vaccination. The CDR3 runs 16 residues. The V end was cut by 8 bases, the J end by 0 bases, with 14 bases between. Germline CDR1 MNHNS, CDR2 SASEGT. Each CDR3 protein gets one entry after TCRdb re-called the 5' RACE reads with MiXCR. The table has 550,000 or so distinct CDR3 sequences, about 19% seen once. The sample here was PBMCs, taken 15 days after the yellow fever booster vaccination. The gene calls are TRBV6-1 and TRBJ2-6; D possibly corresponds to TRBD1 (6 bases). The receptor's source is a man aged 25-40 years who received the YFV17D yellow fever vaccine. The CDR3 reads CASGETGFSGANVLTF. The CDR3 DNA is TGTGCCAGCGGGGAGACAGGATTCTCTGGGGCCAACGTCCTGACTTTC.